This T cell receptor (beta chain) was observed in a study of cytomegalovirus exposure and HLA in healthy donors. Unmatched junction bases numbered 5, after V lost 0 bases and J lost 9 bases. Looked up from germline, CDR1 is SGHNT and CDR2 is YYREEE (reference sequence). The CDR3 loop spans 15 amino acids. It was with 60 Vbeta and 13 Jbeta primers that the PCR ran. Original processing notes: Unique TCR beta chains numbered about 79 million in a later analysis, with roughly 11 million shared. Generated by immunoSEQ multiplex PCR, the TCRdb table keeps only in-frame clones and is missing some. V and J calls and clone size follow that table, whereas D and trimming were derived from the DNA. The table has about 130,000 clones, roughly 72% seen once; the top ten hold approximately 7%.

This TCR was recovered from a male donor in good health and CMV-seronegative. The sequenced sample was PBMCs. The chain joins TRBV5-4 to TRBJ1-6; 8 positions match TRBD1. The CDR3: CASSLEGQGASPLHF. For the CDR3, the DNA is TGTGCCAGCAGCTTGGAGGGGCAGGGGGCTTCACCCCTCCACTTT. The variable domain in full, with the rest retrieved from reference TRBV5-4 and TRBJ1-6, is ETGVTQSPTHLIKTRGQQVTLRCSSQSGHNTVSWYQQALGQGPQFIFQYYREEENGRGNFPPRFSGLQFPNYSSELNVNALELDDSALYLCASSLEGQGASPLHFGNGTRLTVT.